The clone carrying this T cell receptor beta chain was seen repeatedly, ten times or more. Its specificity is unknown. These data originate in a study of tumor and adjacent non-tumor tissue in lung cancer. Across the study: Histology: 12 adenocarcinoma, 2 squamous cell carcinoma, 1 small cell lung cancer. Notes on the study in general: In normal lung, the top 100 clones were significantly more dominant than in tumor. Significantly higher TCR diversity was found in tumor than normal lung.

Three rounds of nested PCR, following a modified ARM-PCR protocol, produced the TCRbeta library. TCRdb recomputed calls from the multiplex PCR reads with MiXCR, one row per CDR3 protein. The table includes over 130,000 distinct CDR3 sequences, around 65% detected once. Trimming cost V 6 bases and J 8 bases; bases outside gene matches: 9. Germline values: CDR1 DFQATT, CDR2 SNEGSKA (reference sequence). CDR3 length equals 12 residues. This sample's RNA came from whole unsorted tissue. Newly diagnosed lung cancer patients had thoracic surgery in China, August–late 2014, without prior chemotherapy. The sequenced material came from lung tumor tissue. The rearrangement joins TRBV20-1 to TRBJ1-2; 7 nucleotides align to TRBD1. This clonotype was sampled from a man aged 60 to 69 with small cell lung cancer. DNA for the CDR3: TGCAGTGCGCCGACAGGGTGGTTGGGCTACACCTTC. Encoded protein: CSAPTGWLGYTF.